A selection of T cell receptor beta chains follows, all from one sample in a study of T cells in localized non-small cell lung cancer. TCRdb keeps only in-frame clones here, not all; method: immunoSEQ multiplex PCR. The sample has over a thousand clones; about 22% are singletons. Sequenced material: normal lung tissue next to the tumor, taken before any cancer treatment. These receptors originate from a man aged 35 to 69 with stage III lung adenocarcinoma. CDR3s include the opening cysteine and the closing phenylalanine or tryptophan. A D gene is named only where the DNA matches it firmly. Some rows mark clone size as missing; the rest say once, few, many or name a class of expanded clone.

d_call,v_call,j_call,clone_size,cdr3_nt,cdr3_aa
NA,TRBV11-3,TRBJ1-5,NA,TGTGCCAGCAGCTTAGGGATGGGAAATCAGCCCCAGCATTTT,CASSLGMGNQPQHF
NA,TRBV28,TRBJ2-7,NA,TGTGCCAGCAGTTTAAGATCTGGGGCACGGCCCCAGTACTTC,CASSLRSGARPQYF
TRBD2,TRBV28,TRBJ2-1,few,TGTGCCAGCAGTTTAAGCGGGAAGGGCAACAATGAGCAGTTCTTC,CASSLSGKGNNEQFF
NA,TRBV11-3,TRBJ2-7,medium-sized,TGTGCCAGCAGCCACCGGGACTTCACCTACGAGCAGTACTTC,CASSHRDFTYEQYF
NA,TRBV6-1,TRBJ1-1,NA,TGTGCCAGCAGTGAAGCGTGGGTGAACACTGAAGCTTTCTTT,CASSEAWVNTEAFF
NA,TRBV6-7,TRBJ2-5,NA,TGTGCCAGCAGTTACGATACAGGGCGGGAGACCCAGTACTTC,CASSYDTGRETQYF
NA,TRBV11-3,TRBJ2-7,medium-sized,TGTGCCAGCAACCAAGGGGGTCTCACCTACGAGCAGTACTTC,CASNQGGLTYEQYF
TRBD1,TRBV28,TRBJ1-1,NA,TGTGCCAGCAGCGTTTCCGAGGGGGCTCGATACACTGAAGCTTTCTTT,CASSVSEGARYTEAFF
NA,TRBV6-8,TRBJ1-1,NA,TGTGCCAGCAGTGCCGGACAGAGATGGATACGGAGGACTGAAGCTTTCTTT,CASSAGQRWIRRTEAFF
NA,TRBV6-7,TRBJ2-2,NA,TGTGCCAGCAGTCCCTTTACCGGGGAGCTGTTTTTT,CASSPFTGELFF
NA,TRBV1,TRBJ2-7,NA,TGCGCCAGCAGCCTTCGGACAGGGCGGGAGCAGTACTTC,CASSLRTGREQYF
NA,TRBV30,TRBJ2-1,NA,TGTGCCTGGAACCGGAGAAATGAGCAGTTCTTC,CAWNRRNEQFF
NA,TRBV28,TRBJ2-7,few,TGTGCCAGCAGTCCGGACAGTCCGGGGGGAAACGAGCAGTACTTC,CASSPDSPGGNEQYF
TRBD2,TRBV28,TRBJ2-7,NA,TGTGCCAGCAGTTTATATAGCGGGAGTGGCTACGAGCAGTACTTC,CASSLYSGSGYEQYF
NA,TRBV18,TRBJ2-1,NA,TGTGCCAGCTCACCTACAGGTTTCGCCTACAATGAGCAGTTCTTC,CASSPTGFAYNEQFF
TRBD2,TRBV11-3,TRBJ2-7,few,TGTGCCAGCAGCTCCCCTAGCGGGAGGGCCGGATTTAACGAGCAGTACTTC,CASSSPSGRAGFNEQYF
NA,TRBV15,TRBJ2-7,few,TGTGCCACCAGCAGAGATGAAGGTGGACTACTGAGGGACGAGCAGTACTTC,CATSRDEGGLLRDEQYF
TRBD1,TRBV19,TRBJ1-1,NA,TGTGCCAGTAGTATAGCGGACAGGTCCTACACTGAAGCTTTCTTT,CASSIADRSYTEAFF
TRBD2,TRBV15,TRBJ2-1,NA,TGTGCCACCAAGACTAGCGGGAGCTACAATGAGCAGTTCTTC,CATKTSGSYNEQFF
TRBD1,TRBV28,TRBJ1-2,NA,TGTGCCAGCAGTCCGCTCCGGGACAGGGTAAGGGGGTACTGGGGCTACACCTTC,CASSPLRDRVRGYWGYTF
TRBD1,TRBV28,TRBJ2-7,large,TGTGCCAGCAAGACAGGGTCCGTTTACGAGCAGTACTTC,CASKTGSVYEQYF
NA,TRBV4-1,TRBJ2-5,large,TGCGCCAGCAGCCAAGCGGGGAAAGAGACCCAGTACTTC,CASSQAGKETQYF
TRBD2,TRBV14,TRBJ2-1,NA,TGTGCCAGCAGCCAATGGGCCCGAAGGACTAGCGGGAGTAATGAGCAGTTCTTC,CASSQWARRTSGSNEQFF
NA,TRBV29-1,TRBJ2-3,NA,TGCAGCGTTGAGGGTGGGAGTGCAGATACGCAGTATTTT,CSVEGGSADTQYF
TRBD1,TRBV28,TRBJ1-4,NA,TGTGCCAGCAGCCGCAGACAGGGGAGGGAAAAACTGTTTTTT,CASSRRQGREKLFF
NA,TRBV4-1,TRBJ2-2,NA,TGCGCCAGCAGCCAAGAAGCAGTGGCCGGGGAGCTGTTTTTT,CASSQEAVAGELFF
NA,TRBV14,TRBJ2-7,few,TGTGCCAGCAGCGCCCACTCCTACGAGCAGTACTTC,CASSAHSYEQYF
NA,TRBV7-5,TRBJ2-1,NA,TGTGCCAGCAGCTTAGACTTTAGCGGGGGCTCCTACAATGAGCAGTTCTTC,CASSLDFSGGSYNEQFF
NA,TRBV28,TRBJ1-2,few,TGTGCCAGCAGTTTAAGCGGGGATGGAGTGAGCTACACCTTC,CASSLSGDGVSYTF
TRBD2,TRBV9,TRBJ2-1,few,TGTGCCAGCAGTGAGGCGAGCGGGATTGGCAATGAGCAGTTCTTC,CASSEASGIGNEQFF
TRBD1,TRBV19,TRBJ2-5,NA,TGTGCCAGTAGTCCGGGACAGGGTAGGGAGACCCAGTACTTC,CASSPGQGRETQYF
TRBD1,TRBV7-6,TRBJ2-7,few,TGTGCCAGCAGCATACAGAAAGGGACAGGGGGAGAGGAGCAGTACTTC,CASSIQKGTGGEEQYF
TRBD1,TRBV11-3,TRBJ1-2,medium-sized,TGTGCTAGCAGCCAGGGACAGGCGATAAACTATGGCTACACCTTC,CASSQGQAINYGYTF
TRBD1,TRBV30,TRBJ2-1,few,TGTGCCTGGAGTTCCGGGACAGGGAGACCCCCTTGGGGGCAGTTCTTC,CAWSSGTGRPPWGQFF
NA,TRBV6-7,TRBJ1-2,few,TGTGCCAGCACACGTAGGCAGGCCAACTATGGCTACACCTTC,CASTRRQANYGYTF
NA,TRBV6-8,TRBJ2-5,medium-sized,TGTGCCAGCAGATATTCGTTCTCGGGCCAAGAGACCCAGTACTTC,CASRYSFSGQETQYF
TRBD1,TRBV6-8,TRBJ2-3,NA,TGTGCCAGCAGTTATTCCGGGACAGGGGAAGATACGCAGTATTTT,CASSYSGTGEDTQYF